This T cell receptor beta chain is drawn from a study of cytomegalovirus exposure and HLA in healthy donors. This CDR3 has 19 residues. Trimming removed 0 bases from V and 1 base from J, with 22 bases in between. Germline lookup yields CDR1 SGHRS and CDR2 YFSETQ. Use of 60 Vbeta and 13 Jbeta primers characterized the PCR. Assay: immunoSEQ multiplex PCR; the TCRdb copy retains only in-frame clones and omits some. The sample holds 80,000 to 95,000 clones, under 75% seen once. Study-level points and caveats: Prior analysis indicated that the majority of TCR beta V segments exhibited productivity approximately 87% or approximately 30% of the time. What a later analysis showed was that several of the most significant clusters appeared linked to common viral pathogens. For most TCR sequences rarity was the rule, although some public TCRs occurred in many donors. Later, TCR association rates were found to vary by HLA locus, highest for DRB1 and lowest for HLA-C.

A remark on this clone: Its antigen is unidentified.

This chain uses TRBV5-1 with TRBJ1-1; D is unresolved. What was sequenced was PBMCs. This TCR was recovered from a human donor in good health. The CDR3 sequence is CASSLEFRNSLAGNTEAFF. CDR3 DNA: TGCGCCAGCAGCTTGGAGTTCCGGAACAGCTTAGCGGGGAACACTGAAGCTTTCTTT.